This T cell receptor beta chain emerged from a study of neurological immune-mediated disorders. Every sequencing run returned over 190 million TCR-beta sequences, which were derived from 15-18 subjects. TCRdb redid the calling of the 5' RACE reads with MiXCR, one entry per CDR3 protein. The sample has tens of thousands of distinct CDR3 sequences; approximately 4.2% are singletons. This clonotype was recorded many times. Its antigen is undetermined. Regarding the study as a whole: No link was found between any clinical or MRI feature and the multiple sclerosis repertoire cluster.

With V trimmed by 1 base and J by 2 bases, 7 bases remained unmatched. Looked up from germline, CDR1 is LGHNA and CDR2 is YSLEER. This CDR3 is built from 17 residues. The sequenced sample consisted of PBMCs. This TCR derives from a man aged 25 to 40 with multiple sclerosis. The rearrangement joins TRBV4-3 to TRBJ2-5; TRBD2 matches 10 bases. The CDR3 loop reads CASSQGPASGGQETQYF. In DNA form, the CDR3 reads TGCGCCAGCAGCCAAGGCCCCGCTAGCGGGGGTCAAGAGACCCAGTACTTC.